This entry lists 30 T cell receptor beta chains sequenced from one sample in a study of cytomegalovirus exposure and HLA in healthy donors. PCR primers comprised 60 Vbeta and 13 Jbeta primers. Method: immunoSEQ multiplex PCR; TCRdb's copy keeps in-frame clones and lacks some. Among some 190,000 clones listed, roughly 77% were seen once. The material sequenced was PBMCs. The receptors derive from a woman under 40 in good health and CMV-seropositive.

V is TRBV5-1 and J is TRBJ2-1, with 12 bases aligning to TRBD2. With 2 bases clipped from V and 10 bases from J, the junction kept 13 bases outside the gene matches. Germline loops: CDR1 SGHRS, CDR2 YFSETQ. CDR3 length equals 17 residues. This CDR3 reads CASSFPSGRAGKKEQFF. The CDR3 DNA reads TGCGCCAGCAGCTTTCCTAGCGGGAGGGCCGGAAAAAAGGAGCAGTTCTTC.

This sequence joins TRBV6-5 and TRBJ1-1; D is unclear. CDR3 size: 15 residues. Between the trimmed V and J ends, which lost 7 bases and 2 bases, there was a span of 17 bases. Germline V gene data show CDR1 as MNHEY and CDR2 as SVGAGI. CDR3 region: CASNPLPRGNTEAFF. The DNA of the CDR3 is TGTGCCAGCAACCCTCTGCCCAGAGGAAACACTGAAGCTTTCTTT.

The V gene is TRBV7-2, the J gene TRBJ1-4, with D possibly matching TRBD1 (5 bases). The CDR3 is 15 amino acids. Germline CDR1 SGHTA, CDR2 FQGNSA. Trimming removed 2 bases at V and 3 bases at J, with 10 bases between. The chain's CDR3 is CASSLIPGSNEKLFF. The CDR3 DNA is TGTGCCAGCAGCTTAATACCAGGGTCTAATGAAAAACTGTTTTTT.

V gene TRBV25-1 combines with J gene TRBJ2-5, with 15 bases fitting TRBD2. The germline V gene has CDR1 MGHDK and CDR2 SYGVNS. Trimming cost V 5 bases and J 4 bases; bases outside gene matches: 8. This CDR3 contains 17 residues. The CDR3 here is CASSKGLAGGRGETQYF. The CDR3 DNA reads TGTGCCAGCAGTAAGGGACTAGCGGGAGGTAGGGGAGAGACCCAGTACTTC.

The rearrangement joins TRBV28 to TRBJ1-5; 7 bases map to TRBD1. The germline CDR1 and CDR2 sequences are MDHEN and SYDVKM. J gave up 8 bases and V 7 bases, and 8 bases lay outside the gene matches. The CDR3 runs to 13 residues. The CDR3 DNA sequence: TGTGCCAGCACCCTCGACAGGGTAAAGCCCCAGCATTTT. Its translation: CASTLDRVKPQHF.

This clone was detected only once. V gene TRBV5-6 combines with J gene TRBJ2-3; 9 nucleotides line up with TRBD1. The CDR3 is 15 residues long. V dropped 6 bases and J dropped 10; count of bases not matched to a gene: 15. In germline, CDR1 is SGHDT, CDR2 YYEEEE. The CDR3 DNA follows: TGTGCCAGCACCTCGGGGACAGGGTTTGTGAGGGCGCAGTATTTT. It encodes CASTSGTGFVRAQYF.

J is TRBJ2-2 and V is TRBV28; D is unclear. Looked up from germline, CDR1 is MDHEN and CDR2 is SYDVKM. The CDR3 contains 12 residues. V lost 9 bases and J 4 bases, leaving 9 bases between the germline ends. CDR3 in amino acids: CASQFTTGELFF. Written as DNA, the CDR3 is TGTGCCAGTCAGTTTACCACCGGGGAGCTGTTTTTT.

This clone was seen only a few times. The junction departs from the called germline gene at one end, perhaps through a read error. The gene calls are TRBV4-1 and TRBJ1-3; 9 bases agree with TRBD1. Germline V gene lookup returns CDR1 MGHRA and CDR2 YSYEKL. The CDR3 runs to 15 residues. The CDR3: CASSHPDRGEAALDF. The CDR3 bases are TGCGCCAGCAGCCATCCCGACAGGGGGGAGGCAGCTCTGGATTTT.

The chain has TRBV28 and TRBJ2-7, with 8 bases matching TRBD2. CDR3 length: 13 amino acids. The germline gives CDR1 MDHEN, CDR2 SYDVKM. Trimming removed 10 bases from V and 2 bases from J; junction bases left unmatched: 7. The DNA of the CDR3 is TGTGCCATCCTTAGCGGGGCTCCCTACGAGCAGTACTTC. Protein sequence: CAILSGAPYEQYF. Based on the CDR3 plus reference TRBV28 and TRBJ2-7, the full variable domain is DVKVTQSSRYLVKRTGEKVFLECVQDMDHENMFWYRQDPGLGLRLIYFSYDVKMKEKGDIPEGYSVSREKKERFSLILESASTNQTSMYLCAILSGAPYEQYFGPGTRLTVT.

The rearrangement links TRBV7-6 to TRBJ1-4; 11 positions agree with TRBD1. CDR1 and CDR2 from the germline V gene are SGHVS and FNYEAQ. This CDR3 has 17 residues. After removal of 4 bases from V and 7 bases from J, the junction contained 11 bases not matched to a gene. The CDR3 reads CASSSSRTGGRGEKLFF. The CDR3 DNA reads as TGTGCCAGCAGCTCCTCCCGGACAGGGGGCAGGGGTGAAAAACTGTTTTTT.

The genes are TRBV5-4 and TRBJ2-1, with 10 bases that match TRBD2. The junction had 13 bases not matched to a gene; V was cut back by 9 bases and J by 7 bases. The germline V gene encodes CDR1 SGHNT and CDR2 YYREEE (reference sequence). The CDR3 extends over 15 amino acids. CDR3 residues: CATPPRSSGSNEQFF. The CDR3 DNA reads TGTGCCACCCCCCCCAGGTCTAGCGGGAGTAATGAGCAGTTCTTC. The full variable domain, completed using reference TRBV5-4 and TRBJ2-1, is ETGVTQSPTHLIKTRGQQVTLRCSSQSGHNTVSWYQQALGQGPQFIFQYYREEENGRGNFPPRFSGLQFPNYSSELNVNALELDDSALYLCATPPRSSGSNEQFFGPGTRLTVL.

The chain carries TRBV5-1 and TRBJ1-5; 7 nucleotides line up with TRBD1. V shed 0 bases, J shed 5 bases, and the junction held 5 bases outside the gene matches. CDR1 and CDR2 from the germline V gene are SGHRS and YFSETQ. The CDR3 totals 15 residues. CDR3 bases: TGCGCCAGCAGCTTGGGGGACAGAGTTGATCAGCCCCAGCATTTT. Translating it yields CASSLGDRVDQPQHF.

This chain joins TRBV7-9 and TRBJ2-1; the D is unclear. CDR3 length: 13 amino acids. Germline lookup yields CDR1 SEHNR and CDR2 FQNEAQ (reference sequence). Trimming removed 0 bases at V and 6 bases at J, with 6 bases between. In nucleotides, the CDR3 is TGTGCCAGCAGCTTAGCCACGGGCAATGAGCAGTTCTTC. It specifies CASSLATGNEQFF.

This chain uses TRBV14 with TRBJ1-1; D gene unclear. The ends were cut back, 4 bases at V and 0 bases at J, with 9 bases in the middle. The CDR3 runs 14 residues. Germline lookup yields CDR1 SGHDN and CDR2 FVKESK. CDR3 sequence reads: CASSLPGLNTEAFF. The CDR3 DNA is TGTGCCAGCAGCCTGCCAGGCCTGAACACTGAAGCTTTCTTT.

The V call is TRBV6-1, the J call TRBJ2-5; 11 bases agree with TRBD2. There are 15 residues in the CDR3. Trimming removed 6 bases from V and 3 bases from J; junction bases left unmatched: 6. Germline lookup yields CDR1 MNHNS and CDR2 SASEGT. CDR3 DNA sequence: TGTGCCAGCAGAGCTTATAGCGGGAGGGAAGAGACCCAGTACTTC. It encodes CASRAYSGREETQYF.

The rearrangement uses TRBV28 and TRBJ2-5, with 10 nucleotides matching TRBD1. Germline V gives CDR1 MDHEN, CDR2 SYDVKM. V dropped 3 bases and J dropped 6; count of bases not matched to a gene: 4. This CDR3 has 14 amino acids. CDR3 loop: CASSFRDRGQTQYF. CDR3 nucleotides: TGTGCCAGCAGTTTCCGGGACAGGGGCCAGACCCAGTACTTC.

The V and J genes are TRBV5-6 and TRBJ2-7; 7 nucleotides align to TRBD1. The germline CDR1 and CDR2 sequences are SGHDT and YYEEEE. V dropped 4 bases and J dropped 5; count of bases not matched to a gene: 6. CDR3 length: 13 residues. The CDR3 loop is CASSQYDRDEQYF. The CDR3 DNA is TGTGCCAGCAGCCAGTATGACAGGGACGAGCAGTACTTC.

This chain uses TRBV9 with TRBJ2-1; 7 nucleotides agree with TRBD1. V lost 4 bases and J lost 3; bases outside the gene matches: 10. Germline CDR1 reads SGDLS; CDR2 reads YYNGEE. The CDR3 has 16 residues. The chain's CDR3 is CASSSRDSLLYNEQFF. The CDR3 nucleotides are TGTGCCAGCAGCTCCCGGGACAGCCTCCTCTACAATGAGCAGTTCTTC.

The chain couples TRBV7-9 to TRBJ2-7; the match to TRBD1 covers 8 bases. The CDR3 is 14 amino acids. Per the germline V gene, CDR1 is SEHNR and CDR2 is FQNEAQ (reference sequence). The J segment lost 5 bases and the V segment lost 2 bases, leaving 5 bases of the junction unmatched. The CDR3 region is CASSLPGQAHEQYF. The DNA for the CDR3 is TGTGCCAGCAGCTTACCGGGACAGGCCCACGAGCAGTACTTC. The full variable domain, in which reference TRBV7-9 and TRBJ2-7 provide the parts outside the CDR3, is DTGVSQNPRHKITKRGQNVTFRCDPISEHNRLYWYRQTLGQGPEFLTYFQNEAQLEKSRLLSDRFSAERPKGSFSTLEIQRTEQGDSAMYLCASSLPGQAHEQYFGPGTRLTVT.

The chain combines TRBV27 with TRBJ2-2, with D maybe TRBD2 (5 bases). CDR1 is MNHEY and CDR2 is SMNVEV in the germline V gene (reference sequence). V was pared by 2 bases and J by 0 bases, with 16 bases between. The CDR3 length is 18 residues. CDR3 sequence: CASSLRTFTPANTGELFF. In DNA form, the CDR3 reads TGTGCCAGCAGTTTAAGGACTTTCACTCCCGCGAACACCGGGGAGCTGTTTTTT.

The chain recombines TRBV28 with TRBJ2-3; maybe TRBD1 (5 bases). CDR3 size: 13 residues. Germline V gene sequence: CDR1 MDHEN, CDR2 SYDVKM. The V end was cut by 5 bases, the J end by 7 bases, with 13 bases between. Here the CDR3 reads CASSPRQLYTQYF. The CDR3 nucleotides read TGTGCCAGCAGTCCACGACAGCTATATACGCAGTATTTT.

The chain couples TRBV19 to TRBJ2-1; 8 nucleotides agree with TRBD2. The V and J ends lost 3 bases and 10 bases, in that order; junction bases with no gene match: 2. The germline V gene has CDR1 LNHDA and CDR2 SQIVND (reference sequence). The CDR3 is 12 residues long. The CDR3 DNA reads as TGTGCCAGTAGTATTCGACTAGCGGAGCAGTTCTTC. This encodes CASSIRLAEQFF.

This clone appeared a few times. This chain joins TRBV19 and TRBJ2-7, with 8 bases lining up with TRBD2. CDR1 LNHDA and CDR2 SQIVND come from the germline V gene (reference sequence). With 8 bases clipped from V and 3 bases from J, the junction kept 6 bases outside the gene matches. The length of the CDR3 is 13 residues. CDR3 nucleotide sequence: TGTGCCAGTGCCGCGGGAGGTGACTACGAGCAGTACTTC. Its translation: CASAAGGDYEQYF.

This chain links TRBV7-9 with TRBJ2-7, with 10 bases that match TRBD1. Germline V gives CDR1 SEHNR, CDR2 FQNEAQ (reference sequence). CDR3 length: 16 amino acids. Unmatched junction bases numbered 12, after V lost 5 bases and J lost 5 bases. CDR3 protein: CASSPPRDRGFHEQYF. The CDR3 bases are TGTGCCAGCAGCCCACCCCGGGACAGGGGATTCCACGAGCAGTACTTC.

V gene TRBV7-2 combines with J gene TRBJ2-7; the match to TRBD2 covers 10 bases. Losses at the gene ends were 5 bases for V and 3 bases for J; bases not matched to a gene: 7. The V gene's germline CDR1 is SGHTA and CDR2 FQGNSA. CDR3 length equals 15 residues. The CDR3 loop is CASSDGTSAYYEQYF. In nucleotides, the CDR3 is TGTGCCAGCAGCGATGGGACTAGCGCTTACTACGAGCAGTACTTC.

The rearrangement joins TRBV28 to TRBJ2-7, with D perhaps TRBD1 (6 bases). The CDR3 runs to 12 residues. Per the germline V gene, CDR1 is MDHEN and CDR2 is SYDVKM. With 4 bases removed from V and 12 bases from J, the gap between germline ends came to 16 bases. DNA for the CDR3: TGTGCCAGCAGTTCCAAGGGACATCAAAGGTACTTC. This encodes CASSSKGHQRYF.

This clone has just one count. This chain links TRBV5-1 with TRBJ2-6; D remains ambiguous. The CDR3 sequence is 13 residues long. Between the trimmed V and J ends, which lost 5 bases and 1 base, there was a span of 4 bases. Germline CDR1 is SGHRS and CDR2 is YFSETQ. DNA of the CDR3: TGCGCCAGCAGTCAGTCTGGGGCCAACGTCCTGACTTTC. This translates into CASSQSGANVLTF.

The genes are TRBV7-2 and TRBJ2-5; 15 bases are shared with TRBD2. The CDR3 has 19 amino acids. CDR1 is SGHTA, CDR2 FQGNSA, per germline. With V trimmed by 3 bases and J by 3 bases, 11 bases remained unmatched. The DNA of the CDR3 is TGTGCCAGCAGCTTTGAGTTTGGGACTAGCGGGAGGACGGAAGAGACCCAGTACTTC. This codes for CASSFEFGTSGRTEETQYF.

In nucleotides, the CDR3 is TGCGCCAGCACTAACCGGGACAGGGTCTACGAGCAGTACTTC. This sequence encodes CASTNRDRVYEQYF. The rearrangement uses TRBV23-1 and TRBJ2-7; TRBD1 matches 9 bases. TRBV23-1 falls under the ORF class, with uncertain function. V was clipped by 7 bases and J by 3 bases; unmatched bases: 7. The CDR3 sequence is 14 residues long.

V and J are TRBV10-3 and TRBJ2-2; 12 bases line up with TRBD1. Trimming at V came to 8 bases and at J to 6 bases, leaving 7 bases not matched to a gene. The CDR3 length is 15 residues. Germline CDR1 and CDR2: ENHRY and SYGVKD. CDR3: CAIEPGQGASGELFF. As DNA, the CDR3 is TGTGCCATCGAGCCGGGACAGGGGGCATCCGGGGAGCTGTTTTTT.